This T cell receptor beta chain was obtained from a study of shared clonotypes between healthy human individuals. The CDR3 is made up of 15 amino acids. The germline gives CDR1 KGHSH, CDR2 LQKENI. V gave up 2 bases and J gave up 5 bases, with 15 bases separating them. This clone occurred once. Clones were sequenced by immunoSEQ multiplex PCR, and TCRdb holds only the in-frame ones, with some missing. This table has some 2,000,000 clones, over 85% appearing once. The J gene is TRBJ2-5, the V gene TRBV18; perhaps TRBD1 as D (5 bases). Sequenced input: naive CD4+ T cells sorted from blood. Indicated subset: CD45RA+ positively selected. The clonotype originates from a man in his late teens or twenties in good health. CDR3 region: CASSPFFQGAETQYF. The CDR3 DNA reads as TGTGCCAGCTCACCATTTTTTCAGGGCGCGGAGACCCAGTACTTC.